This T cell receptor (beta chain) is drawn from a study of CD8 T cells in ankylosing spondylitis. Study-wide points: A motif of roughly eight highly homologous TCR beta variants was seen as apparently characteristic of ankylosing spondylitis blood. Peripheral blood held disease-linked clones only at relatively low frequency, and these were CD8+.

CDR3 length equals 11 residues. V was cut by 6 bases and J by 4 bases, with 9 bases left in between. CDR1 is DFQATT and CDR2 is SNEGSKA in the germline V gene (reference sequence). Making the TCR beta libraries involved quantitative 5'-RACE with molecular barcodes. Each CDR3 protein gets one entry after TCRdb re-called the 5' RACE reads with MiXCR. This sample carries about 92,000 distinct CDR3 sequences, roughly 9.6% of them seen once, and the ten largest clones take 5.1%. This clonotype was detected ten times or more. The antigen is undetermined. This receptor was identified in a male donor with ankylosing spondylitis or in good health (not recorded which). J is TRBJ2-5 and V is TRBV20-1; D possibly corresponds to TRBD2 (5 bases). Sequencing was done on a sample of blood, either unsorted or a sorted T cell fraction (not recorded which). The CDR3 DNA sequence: TGCAGTGCGCGGGTTGCAGAGACCCAGTACTTC. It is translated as CSARVAETQYF.